The source of this T cell receptor (beta chain) is a study of shared clonotypes between healthy human individuals. For the study at large: Donor ages ranged 18 to 49 years: a couple of women, a few men. Broader study findings: Sharing across four donors was highest in naive CD4 (around 5%) and lowest in memory CD8 (about 0.4%). Collection of samples was limited to blood; tissue repertoires likely differ.

Germline V CDR1 and CDR2: SGHRS, YFSETQ. Trimming removed 2 bases from V and 0 bases from J; junction bases left unmatched: 10. CDR3 length: 17 residues. Donors had no recently reported acute infections or vaccinations and were HIV-negative. A note on this clone: Antigen unknown.

The data were produced by immunoSEQ multiplex PCR, yet TCRdb's version contains in-frame clones alone and is incomplete. The sample includes 2 million to 2.5 million clones, 80% to 95% of them seen just once. What was sequenced was naive CD4+ T cells from PBMCs. Described subset: CD45RA+ positively selected. The receptor's source is a man aged 18 to 29 in good health. Some clones in this sample may be carry-over from other donors' samples. The chain carries TRBV5-1 and TRBJ1-1; 7 bases fit TRBD1. The DNA for the CDR3 is TGCGCCAGCAGCTTACTTACAGGGGTCCGTATGAACACTGAAGCTTTCTTT. Amino acid sequence: CASSLLTGVRMNTEAFF.